This T cell receptor beta chain emerged from a study of cytomegalovirus exposure and HLA in healthy donors (dated by TCRdb to about 2017). The study in broad terms: According to an earlier analysis of a few hundred of the donors, 150 million to 200 million T cells yielded roughly 110 million unique TCR beta sequences and 276 Gb of sequence data. Using immunosequencing, the study profiled T cell repertoires from about 610 subjects and related those repertoires to cytomegalovirus serostatus. To predict cytomegalovirus infection status, the study combined high-throughput TCR immunosequencing, statistical association of individual TCRs with disease status, and machine learning. HLA typing included class I and class II loci at four-digit resolution. An earlier analysis of roughly 600 of the donors used high-throughput TCR beta sequencing to judge whether each TCR beta V gene segment behaved as functional or pseudogenic. Of the 300 to 450 genotyped donors, over 65% fell in the genetic ancestry cluster associated with self-reported Caucasian donors. The aim of the study was to test whether cataloging public T cell receptors could identify signatures of past pathogen exposure. Typing coverage differed by locus: A, B, C, DRB1 and DQB1 were typed in roughly 629-640 donors, DQA1 in about 560, DPA1 in some 570, and DPB1 in around 440. All discovery cohort repertoires had been generated on a single sequencing platform. Donor age, sex, ethnicity and CMV serostatus were collected together with the repertoire data. Genome-wide SNP genotypes for about 55% of the 666 donors were used in a later genetic analysis, which treated that subset as a discovery cohort. Roughly 300 gigabases of sequencing data and around 87 million unique TCR sequences were included in an early release covering roughly 700 HLA-typed donors. In addition to the first cohort of 650 to 800 subjects, a separate validation cohort of around 110 different subjects was used. To study patterns of TCR occurrence, a later analysis re-analyzed previously published TCR beta repertoires from more than 550 donors and added high-resolution HLA genotyping. Among 300 to 500 genotyped donors of the cohort, an average of roughly 230,000 unique TCR beta nucleotide sequences was sequenced per donor, of which approximately 19% were non-productive. Because of strong linkage in the cohort, a few DR-DQ haplotypes were treated as single units for association and clustering. The later analysis used no new phenotypic data to find candidate immune exposures, relying instead on TCR beta sequences and their occurrence across donors.

Results and caveats for the whole study, not just this receptor: Most CMV-associated TCR beta chains appeared to be HLA-restricted in a later analysis, and the HLA associations seemed to be driven largely by CMV exposure. Cytomegalovirus status was reported to be diagnosed by the classifier with high specificity and sensitivity in both the original and validation cohorts. In a later genetic analysis, a missense DCLRE1C variant was associated with V-gene and J-gene trimming of TCR beta chains, and the association was replicated in an independent cohort. Because counts were too low, around 18 rarely observed V segments, including chromosome 9 orphons, were left out of the earlier analysis of about 500 of the donors. In a later analysis, HLA-associated TCR beta chains were found to be more clonally expanded and to have lower generation probabilities than equally common non-associated chains. The presence/absence analyses assumed that sequencing depth was roughly uniform across donors, and that assumption may not be true. Some IMGT-functional V segments, including TRBV6-2 and TRBV6-3, could not be told apart with the 87-base-pair reads, so those segments were excluded. It was suggested by the authors that the approach could potentially be generalized to other disease states and immunological phenotypes. A total of 150 to 200 TCR beta chains were listed by the study as associated with cytomegalovirus. In this cohort, only TCR beta chains were sequenced, and detectable features were limited by the absence of alpha or paired-chain data. Assigning TCR associations to individual alleles was difficult when HLA alleles, especially DR and DQ, strongly co-occurred. A later genetic analysis reported fewer N-insertions in productive TCRs among donors in an Asian-associated ancestry cluster than the approximately 670-donor mean. A further reported finding was that TCR beta sequences accurately predicted the HLA-A and HLA-B alleles for most subjects in the first cohort. Most TCR sequences were seen in very few donors, while some public TCRs were found in many individuals. In a later analysis, several top co-occurrence clusters were reported to appear linked to parvovirus B19, influenza, CMV and Epstein-Barr virus. For the cohort, immune exposure information was limited to CMV serostatus. At a false discovery rate of 0.05, a later analysis linked 15,000 to 20,000 TCR beta sequences to specific HLA alleles. A later analysis found that TCR association rates varied across HLA loci, with DRB1 alleles showing the most associated TCRs and HLA-C alleles the fewest. Linkage disequilibrium might explain the correlated functional status among segregating V segments, but an unknown experimental factor could not be excluded. A few of the identified cytomegalovirus-associated TCR beta chains were confirmed in vitro to be specific for cytomegalovirus antigens. Because HLA typing was unavailable for some donors at each locus, only the typed subset was used in association tests. The sequencing pipeline was judged likely to have produced a cluster of highly shared sequence variants as a technical artifact. Broadly in line with IMGT annotations, most TCR beta V segments showed up in productive rearrangements about 90% or about 30% of the time in an earlier analysis of 587 of the donors.

V is clipped by 6 bases and J by 0 bases, and the sequence between their germline boundaries is 12 bases long. Inclusive of the bounding cysteine and phenylalanine, the CDR3 is 15 residues long. The kept DNA is CDR3 alone, 45 bases in frame from the first base. The germline V gene encodes CDR1 LNHDA and CDR2 SQIVND (reference sequence). The cohort comprised fewer than 700 healthy bone marrow donors. At the time of sampling, every cohort member was nominally healthy, though immune exposures that went unrecorded were likely present. The donor tested CMV seronegative and was one of the 352 seronegative cohort members. A peripheral blood sample was provided by each donor, and peripheral blood mononuclear cells were used for TCR beta sequencing. Genomic DNA was extracted from the blood cell samples with the Qiagen DNeasy Blood Extraction Kit. Remarks on this clone: This receptor's antigen is unknown. Per-base qualities were not stored, and no clone one base away is much larger.

Libraries were constructed by the immunoSEQ multiplex PCR assay. The multiplex PCR relied on a mix of 60 forward primers for TCR Vbeta segments and 13 reverse primers for TCR Jbeta segments. The CDR3 region of rearranged TCR beta genes was amplified from genomic DNA by a multiplex PCR assay. The amplified TCR beta libraries were sequenced on the Illumina HiSeq System as 87-base-pair reads. The study's own analysis went as follows. A later analysis counted about 80 million unique TCR beta chains across the roughly 700 repertoires, and some 12 million of these chains were shared by at least two donors. To remove PCR and sequencing errors, raw reads were error-corrected and collapsed into unique sequences using a nearest-neighbor algorithm that merged closely related sequences. CDR3 sequences were aligned to IMGT reference sequences to assign V, D and J gene segments. Each retained sequence needed at least a six-nucleotide match to both a V gene segment and a J gene segment. Rearrangements were classified as productive when the CDR3 lacked stop codons and remained in frame with V and J, and all other rearrangements were classified as non-productive. CDR3 was defined according to IMGT convention as the region running from the second conserved V-encoded cysteine to the conserved J-encoded phenylalanine. The earlier analysis of about 500 of the donors excluded sequences that lacked an unambiguous match to a single V gene segment. In an earlier analysis of some 590 of the donors, a V segment was called functional when productive rearrangements were above 56.7%, and segregating when the standard deviation between donors exceeded 5%. To diagnose cytomegalovirus status from the catalog of TCR beta chain sequences, a statistical classification framework was built. V and J gene assignment, in a later analysis, came from comparing TCR nucleotide sequences with IMGT/GENE-DB human TR gene sequences. In a later analysis, CDR3 sequences and most-parsimonious VDJ recombination scenarios were assigned using the TCRdist pipeline. A later analysis defined each TCR beta chain by its CDR3 amino acid sequence plus V-gene family, and excluded reads lacking a unique V-gene family. In a later analysis, 550 to 650 highly shared, low-generation-probability nucleotide sequences were removed to address suspected cross-contamination and a sequencing artifact. In a later analysis, a clonal expansion index for each public chain was calculated from normalized within-repertoire ranks of inferred template counts. In a later analysis, generation probabilities were computed with a VDJ recombination model fitted to out-of-frame rearrangements, and the resulting probabilities were checked against IGoR. A later analysis scored TCR-TCR, TCR-HLA and TCR-CMV co-occurrence with hypergeometric tests, applying a repertoire-size bias correction to TCR pairs. False discovery rates were estimated in a later analysis by permuting HLA or CMV assignments 20 times. A later analysis grouped co-occurring TCRs with DBSCAN, adding TCRdist sequence similarity when clustering within HLA-allele-positive subsets. Co-occurrence clustering excluded repertoires with fewer than 30,000 or more than 120,000 public chains, plus five with anomalous nucleotide sharing. What TCRdb holds here is the immuneACCESS table cut down to in-frame rearrangements. Part of the clones is not present; checked against another copy, under half of the missing clones reflect an unresolved V gene, and the others are unexplained. The DNA gave D and trimming, while V, J and clone size come from that table. The sample has over 150,000 clones on record, around 88% of them singletons. Of the sample, 0.7% to 1% falls within the top ten clones.

The source of this sequence is a woman aged 25 to 39 in good health and CMV-seronegative. In this chain, TRBV19 is recombined with TRBJ2-1; confidence is insufficient to name the D gene. The sequencing sample was made of PBMCs. The DNA is as follows: TGTGCCAGTAGCCTCACTCCGAGCTCCTACAATGAGCAGTTCTTC. It encodes CASSLTPSSYNEQFF.